Each of the 28 T cell receptor beta chains below was sequenced from the same sample in a study of T cells in localized non-small cell lung cancer. This table comes from immunoSEQ multiplex PCR, and its TCRdb copy is limited to in-frame clones, with some not included. The sample lists tens of thousands of clones; about 91% were seen once. Material: PBMCs, obtained before any cancer treatment. The receptors here all came from a woman aged 40-70 years with stage II lung adenocarcinoma.

The V gene is TRBV6-5, the J gene TRBJ2-7; D call uncertain. V was cut by 5 bases and J by 1 base, with 12 bases left in between. The germline CDR1 and CDR2 sequences are MNHEY and SVGAGI. This CDR3 is built from 14 residues. Here the CDR3 reads CASSIEIGSYEQYF. Written as DNA, the CDR3 is TGTGCCAGCAGTATCGAAATCGGGTCCTACGAGCAGTACTTC.

As DNA, the CDR3 is TGCGCCAGCAGCCAAGTAGCCACAGCCTGGGGGACTGCGGGTAGCAATCAGCCCCAGCATTTT. Amino acids: CASSQVATAWGTAGSNQPQHF. The chain uses TRBV4-1 and TRBJ1-5, with D maybe TRBD1 (5 bases). Trimming cost V 1 base and J 0 bases, with 25 bases left between them. Germline V lookup: CDR1 MGHRA, CDR2 YSYEKL. CDR3 size: 21 residues.

This rearrangement joins TRBV6-6 to TRBJ1-2; 9 bases map to TRBD1. Germline lookup yields CDR1 MNHNY and CDR2 SVGAGI (reference sequence). With 8 bases clipped from V and 8 bases from J, the junction kept 6 bases outside the gene matches. The CDR3 covers 12 residues. CDR3 in amino acids: CASSGTGKGYTF. The CDR3 region has the DNA TGTGCCAGCTCGGGGACAGGGAAGGGCTACACCTTC.

In this sample, this clone turned up a few times. This rearrangement joins TRBV13 to TRBJ2-4; D gene ambiguous. The CDR3 is 13 amino acids. CDR1 and CDR2 (germline): PRHDT, FYEKMQ (reference sequence). V lost 2 bases to trimming and J lost 0 bases, with 2 bases between them. CDR3 nucleotide sequence: TGTGCCAGCAGCTTAAGAGCCAAAAACATTCAGTACTTC. Translation: CASSLRAKNIQYF.

The chain couples TRBV5-8 to TRBJ1-5; tentatively, D is TRBD1 (5 bases). The CDR3 extends over 16 amino acids. CDR1 and CDR2 (germline): SGHTS, YDEGEE. The V and J ends lost 4 bases and 0 bases respectively, with 14 bases between them. The CDR3 loop is CASSTRGGYSNQPQHF. The CDR3 DNA reads TGTGCCAGCAGCACCCGGGGGGGATATAGCAATCAGCCCCAGCATTTT.

The gene calls are TRBV14 and TRBJ2-5; no definite D call. The CDR3 covers 12 residues. Trimming removed 9 bases from V and 1 base from J, with 9 bases in between. Germline V CDR1 and CDR2: SGHDN, FVKESK. CDR3 in amino acids: CASATIQETQYF. In DNA form, the CDR3 reads TGTGCCAGTGCAACGATCCAAGAGACCCAGTACTTC. Complete variable domain (other parts from reference TRBV14 and TRBJ2-5): EAGVTQFPSHSVIEKGQTVTLRCDPISGHDNLYWYRRVMGKEIKFLLHFVKESKQDESGMPNNRFLAERTGGTYSTLKVQPAELEDSGVYFCASATIQETQYFGPGTRLLVL.

The rearrangement links TRBV19 to TRBJ2-3; D may be TRBD2 (5 bases). The CDR3 runs 14 residues. Germline CDR1 and CDR2: LNHDA and SQIVND (reference sequence). The V end was cut by 3 bases, the J end by 0 bases, with 7 bases between. Here the CDR3 DNA reads TGTGCCAGTAGTATGAGGGCAAGCACAGATACGCAGTATTTT. Its protein product is CASSMRASTDTQYF. The full variable domain, in which reference TRBV19 and TRBJ2-3 provide the parts outside the CDR3, is DGGITQSPKYLFRKEGQNVTLSCEQNLNHDAMYWYRQDPGQGLRLIYYSQIVNDFQKGDIAEGYSVSREKKESFPLTVTSAQKNPTAFYLCASSMRASTDTQYFGPGTRLTVL.

This clone appeared once. The genes are TRBV19 and TRBJ1-2, with 11 bases aligning to TRBD1. This CDR3 spans 16 amino acids. V lost 4 bases and J lost 2; bases outside the gene matches: 6. CDR1 is LNHDA, CDR2 SQIVND, per germline (reference sequence). CDR3 residues: CASSTTGTGGNYGYTF. The CDR3 coding sequence is TGTGCCAGTAGTACTACCGGGACAGGGGGAAACTATGGCTACACCTTC.

The chain employs TRBV7-2 and TRBJ2-4; 11 nucleotides match TRBD2. Germline assignment: CDR1 SGHTA and CDR2 FQGNSA. With V trimmed by 5 bases and J by 0 bases, 9 bases remained unmatched. This CDR3 region has 18 residues. The CDR3 DNA follows: TGTGCCAGCAGCACCCGGTTGACTAGCGGGGTAGCCAAAAACATTCAGTACTTC. This gives the protein CASSTRLTSGVAKNIQYF.

This rearrangement joins TRBV4-2 to TRBJ2-3; no definite D call. Germline CDR1 is LGHNA and CDR2 is YNFKEQ. Trimming stripped 0 bases from V and 2 bases from J, with 0 bases between. The CDR3 runs to 12 residues. The CDR3 bases are TGTGCCAGCAGCCAAGACACAGATACGCAGTATTTT. Protein sequence: CASSQDTDTQYF.

The chain has TRBV12-5 and TRBJ2-5, with 10 bases aligning to TRBD2. J gave up 4 bases and V 1 base, and 0 bases lay outside the gene matches. The CDR3 is 14 residues long. Germline CDR1 reads LGHNT; CDR2 reads FRNRAP. In nucleotides, the CDR3 is TGTGCTAGTGGTTTGGGACTAGCGGGAGAGACCCAGTACTTC. Its protein product is CASGLGLAGETQYF.

The V call is TRBV18, the J call TRBJ1-1; D is unclear. This CDR3 is 14 amino acids long. Germline CDR1 reads KGHSH; CDR2 reads LQKENI. V was cut by 3 bases and J by 0 bases, with 8 bases left in between. The CDR3 DNA sequence: TGTGCCAGCTCACCCGGGAGGCTGAACACTGAAGCTTTCTTT. Protein: CASSPGRLNTEAFF.

The chain links TRBV6-5 to TRBJ2-4, with D possibly being TRBD2 (6 bases). The CDR3 extends over 12 amino acids. Germline CDR1 is MNHEY and CDR2 is SVGAGI. V lost 2 bases, J lost 7 bases, and 6 bases lay in between. The CDR3 is CASSYGGNIQYF. The CDR3 DNA follows: TGTGCCAGCAGTTACGGGGGGAACATTCAGTACTTC.

The V call is TRBV7-6, the J call TRBJ1-5; 7 bases fit TRBD1. CDR1 is SGHVS and CDR2 is FNYEAQ in the germline V gene. The length of the CDR3 is 15 residues. V shed 5 bases and J 8 bases; nucleotides not matched to a gene: 12. Written as DNA, the CDR3 is TGTGCCAGCAGCCCGGGACAGAGAATTAGTGAGCCCCAGCATTTT. Translated, it gives CASSPGQRISEPQHF.

V and J are TRBV7-9 and TRBJ1-1; weak D call: TRBD1 (6 bases). Germline values: CDR1 SEHNR, CDR2 FQNEAQ (reference sequence). The CDR3 totals 14 residues. V was pared by 1 base and J by 1 base, with 7 bases between. CDR3 in amino acids: CASSLGTANTEAFF. The CDR3 nucleotides are TGTGCCAGCAGCTTAGGGACAGCGAACACTGAAGCTTTCTTT.

The chain is built from TRBV6-5 and TRBJ2-1; TRBD1 aligns across 10 bases. Germline CDR1 reads MNHEY; CDR2 reads SVGAGI. The V segment lost 5 bases and the J segment 4 bases; nucleotides outside the gene matches: 2. The CDR3 spans 14 residues. CDR3 nucleotides: TGTGCCAGCAGTGGGACAGGGGAGTACAATGAGCAGTTCTTC. Its protein is CASSGTGEYNEQFF.

This chain uses TRBV2 with TRBJ2-1, with TRBD2 matching over 11 bases. The germline gives CDR1 SNHLY, CDR2 FYNNEI. J gave up 8 bases and V 5 bases, and 23 bases lay outside the gene matches. The CDR3 extends over 20 amino acids. This CDR3 is CASSKGLAGGNSLVIDEQFF. The DNA of the CDR3 is TGTGCCAGCAGTAAAGGACTAGCGGGCGGGAATAGTTTAGTGATCGATGAGCAGTTCTTC.

In its sample, this clone was seen a few times. The CDR3 sequence: CASSVAGAGRTEAFF. DNA for the CDR3: TGTGCCAGCAGCGTAGCGGGGGCGGGAAGGACTGAAGCTTTCTTT. The V gene is TRBV9, the J gene TRBJ1-1; a weak D match, TRBD1 (6 bases). CDR1 SGDLS and CDR2 YYNGEE come from the germline V gene. The CDR3 covers 15 residues. The V end lost 0 bases, the J end lost 5 bases, and 14 bases lay between the germline ends. Looking up the rest from reference TRBV9 and TRBJ1-1 gives the full variable domain: DSGVTQTPKHLITATGQRVTLRCSPRSGDLSVYWYQQSLDQGLQFLIQYYNGEERAKGNILERFSAQQFPDLHSELNLSSLELGDSALYFCASSVAGAGRTEAFFGQGTRLTVV.

The rearrangement joins TRBV19 to TRBJ2-4; TRBD1 matches 8 bases. The V gene's germline CDR1 is LNHDA and CDR2 SQIVND (reference sequence). The CDR3 covers 16 residues. V lost 5 bases, J lost 1 base, and 7 bases stayed unmatched. The CDR3 region is CASSLWTGSAKNIQYF. DNA of the CDR3: TGTGCCAGTAGTCTATGGACAGGGTCGGCCAAAAACATTCAGTACTTC. Combining the CDR3 with reference TRBV19 and TRBJ2-4 gives the whole variable domain DGGITQSPKYLFRKEGQNVTLSCEQNLNHDAMYWYRQDPGQGLRLIYYSQIVNDFQKGDIAEGYSVSREKKESFPLTVTSAQKNPTAFYLCASSLWTGSAKNIQYFGAGTRLSVL.

The chain links TRBV29-1 to TRBJ1-3; D might be TRBD1 (6 bases). This CDR3 is 14 amino acids long. Trimming cost V 7 bases and J 0 bases, with 13 bases left between them. The germline CDR1 and CDR2 sequences are SQVTM and ANQGSEA. The CDR3 protein is CSASQGLSGNTIYF. For the CDR3, the DNA is TGCAGCGCCTCACAGGGTCTCTCTGGAAACACCATATATTTT.

The V call is TRBV5-6, the J call TRBJ2-3; TRBD2 aligns across 9 bases. Per germline, CDR1 SGHDT and CDR2 YYEEEE. The V segment lost 7 bases and the J segment 1 base; nucleotides outside the gene matches: 10. The CDR3 is 16 amino acids. Written as DNA, the CDR3 is TGTGCCAGCCTTATTCTCGGGACTAGCCGCACAGATACGCAGTATTTT. Translation gives CASLILGTSRTDTQYF. The whole variable domain, filled in from reference TRBV5-6 and TRBJ2-3, reads DAGVTQSPTHLIKTRGQQVTLRCSPKSGHDTVSWYQQALGQGPQFIFQYYEEEERQRGNFPDRFSGHQFPNYSSELNVNALLLGDSALYLCASLILGTSRTDTQYFGPGTRLTVL.

V usage is TRBV7-6 and J usage is TRBJ2-7, with a possible D match to TRBD1 (7 bases). V shed 2 bases and J shed 7 bases, with 15 bases lying between them. The CDR3 sequence is 14 residues long. Germline CDR1 reads SGHVS; CDR2 reads FNYEAQ. CDR3 sequence reads: CASSLSRGAGEQYF. The CDR3 DNA is TGTGCCAGCAGCTTATCCAGGGGGGCCGGGGAGCAGTACTTC.

The chain is built from TRBV10-2 and TRBJ2-3; 9 bases are a match to TRBD2. V dropped 6 bases and J dropped 3; count of bases not matched to a gene: 19. Germline-derived CDR1 and CDR2 are WSHSY and SAAADI. The CDR3 has 19 residues. In DNA form, the CDR3 reads TGCGCCAGCAGAGAACTATTAGCGGGGGACGTTTGGTTTACAGATACGCAGTATTTT. Its translation: CASRELLAGDVWFTDTQYF.

For this clone: Additional DNA sequences in this sample encode the identical CDR3. CDR3 loop: CASSTTSGGALSDTQYF. As DNA, the CDR3 is TGTGCCAGCAGCACAACTAGCGGGGGGGCCTTGTCAGATACGCAGTATTTT. The rearrangement joins TRBV9 to TRBJ2-3, with 13 bases identical to TRBD2. The germline V gene has CDR1 SGDLS and CDR2 YYNGEE. V lost 4 bases and J lost 4; bases outside the gene matches: 9. CDR3 length: 17 residues.

V is TRBV20-1 and J is TRBJ1-2; D is unclear. Between the trimmed V and J ends, which lost 5 bases and 1 base, there was a span of 5 bases. This CDR3 contains 11 residues. Germline-derived CDR1 and CDR2 are DFQATT and SNEGSKA (reference sequence). Here the CDR3 reads CSAESNYGYTF. CDR3 bases: TGCAGTGCTGAGAGTAACTATGGCTACACCTTC.

J is TRBJ2-6 and V is TRBV19, with D unresolved. From germline, CDR1 is LNHDA and CDR2 SQIVND (reference sequence). V was shortened by 7 bases and J by 0 bases, with 16 bases between the two germline ends. The CDR3 runs to 17 residues. Here the CDR3 reads CASTRTLDYSGANVLTF. The CDR3 DNA sequence: TGTGCCAGTACCCGGACCTTAGATTACTCTGGGGCCAACGTCCTGACTTTC.

The V and J genes are TRBV28 and TRBJ2-1; TRBD1 is a possible D gene (5 bases). This CDR3 has 13 amino acids. Germline CDR1 reads MDHEN; CDR2 reads SYDVKM. Trimming removed 7 bases at V and 7 bases at J, with 14 bases between. CDR3 DNA: TGTGCCAGCACCCCAGGGTTTTCTAATGAGCAGTTCTTC. It specifies CASTPGFSNEQFF.

The chain carries TRBV7-3 and TRBJ1-6; weak D call: TRBD1 (6 bases). V lost 2 bases and J 6 bases, leaving 14 bases between the germline ends. This CDR3 spans 16 amino acids. Germline-derived CDR1 and CDR2 are SGHTA and FQGTGA. The CDR3 sequence: CASSLQGAGANSPLHF. CDR3 DNA sequence: TGTGCCAGCAGCTTACAGGGCGCAGGGGCTAATTCACCCCTCCACTTT.